This TCR beta chain was sequenced for a study of T cell clonality in common variable immunodeficiency. The assay was immunoSEQ multiplex PCR, and TCRdb's table has in-frame clones only and misses some. The sample presents around 21,000 clones, none singletons. CDR1 SGHVS and CDR2 FNYEAQ come from the germline V gene. The ends were cut back, 4 bases at V and 6 bases at J, with 12 bases in the middle. CDR3 length: 14 amino acids. As regards this clone: Its antigen is unidentified. The CDR3 end is not reached by the read, which stops 3 residues before it; the germline J gene fills it in.

The study's findings and limits: Fewer deletions and N-nucleotide insertions were reportedly seen in common variable immunodeficiency TCR beta sequences. Compared with controls, CVID subjects had fewer shared TCRbeta clones.

The chain employs TRBV7-6 and TRBJ2-2; D is ambiguous. The source is a human donor with common variable immunodeficiency. Sequenced material: peripheral blood mononuclear cells. The CDR3 loop reads CASSSPAGSGELFF. Incomplete CDR3 DNA: TGTGCCAGCAGCTCCCCCGCAGGCTCCGGGGAG.